This T cell receptor beta chain is drawn from a study of shared clonotypes between healthy human individuals. Points from the study as a whole: Across four donors, naive CD4 shared around 5.3%, naive CD8 over 3%, memory CD4 roughly 2.5%, memory CD8 0.4%. Clonotype sharing across donors was expected to vary with sequencing depth.

This clone was seen only a few times. Its antigen is unidentified. CD4+ cell separation produced CD45RA+ naive and CD45RA-negative memory subsets. Deep was the level used in running the assay. Method: immunoSEQ multiplex PCR; TCRdb's copy keeps in-frame clones and lacks some. The sample lists about 2.4 million clones, around 94% occurring once. V lost 2 bases and J lost 3, with 9 bases in between. This CDR3 is 14 amino acids long. Germline lookup yields CDR1 MGHRA and CDR2 YSYEKL. Sequencing was performed on naive CD4+ T cells sorted from blood. Subset reported: CD45RA+ positively selected. The rearrangement uses TRBV4-1 and TRBJ2-3, with a weak D call TRBD2 (5 bases). The clonotype originates from a man between 18 and 35 years old in good health. CDR3 amino acids: CASSQFPGTDTQYF. The CDR3 DNA follows: TGCGCCAGCAGCCAATTCCCGGGGACAGATACGCAGTATTTT.